The present TCR beta chain was sequenced within a study of identical twins. The ends lost 6 bases at V and 3 bases at J; junction bases unmatched: 9. CDR1 is ENHRY and CDR2 is SYGVKD in the germline V gene. This CDR3 has 17 amino acids. This clonotype has just a few counts. TCRdb used MiXCR to reprocess the 5' RACE reads, holding one entry per CDR3 protein. The data show about 240,000 distinct CDR3 sequences, roughly 13% seen once. These data also formed part of another study, on yellow fever vaccine responses in identical twins.

This receptor was taken from a young woman in good health. The sequenced sample was memory (CD45RO+) T cells sorted from blood. J is TRBJ2-3 and V is TRBV10-3; the match to TRBD2 covers 13 bases. CDR3 nucleotide sequence: TGTGCCATCAGCTCGGGACTAGCGGGGCAAGGGACAGATACGCAGTATTTT. It yields the protein CAISSGLAGQGTDTQYF.